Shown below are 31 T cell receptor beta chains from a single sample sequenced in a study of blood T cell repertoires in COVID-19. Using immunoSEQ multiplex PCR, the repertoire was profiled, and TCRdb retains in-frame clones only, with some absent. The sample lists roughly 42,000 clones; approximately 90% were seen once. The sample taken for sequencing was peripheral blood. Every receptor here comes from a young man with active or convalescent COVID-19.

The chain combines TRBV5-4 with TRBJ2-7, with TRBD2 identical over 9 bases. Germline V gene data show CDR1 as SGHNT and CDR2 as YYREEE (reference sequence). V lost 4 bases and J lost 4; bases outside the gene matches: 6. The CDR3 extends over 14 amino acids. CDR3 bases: TGTGCCAGCAGCAACAGAGCGGGGGGATACGAGCAGTACTTC. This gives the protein CASSNRAGGYEQYF.

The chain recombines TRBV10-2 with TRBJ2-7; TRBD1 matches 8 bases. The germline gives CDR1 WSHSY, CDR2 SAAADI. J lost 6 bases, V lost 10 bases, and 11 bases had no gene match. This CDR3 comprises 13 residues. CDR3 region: CATAKDRVGEQYF. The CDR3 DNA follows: TGCGCCACCGCGAAGGACAGGGTTGGCGAGCAGTACTTC.

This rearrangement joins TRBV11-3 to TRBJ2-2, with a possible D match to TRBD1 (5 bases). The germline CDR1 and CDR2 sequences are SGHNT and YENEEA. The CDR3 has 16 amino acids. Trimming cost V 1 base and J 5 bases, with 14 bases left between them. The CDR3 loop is CASSLVGGALTGELFF. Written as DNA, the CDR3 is TGTGCCAGCAGCTTAGTCGGTGGGGCGCTTACCGGGGAGCTGTTTTTT. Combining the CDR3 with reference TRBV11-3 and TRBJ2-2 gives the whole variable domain EAGVVQSPRYKIIEKKQPVAFWCNPISGHNTLYWYLQNLGQGPELLIRYENEEAVDDSQLPKDRFSAERLKGVDSTLKIQPAELGDSAVYLCASSLVGGALTGELFFGEGSRLTVL.

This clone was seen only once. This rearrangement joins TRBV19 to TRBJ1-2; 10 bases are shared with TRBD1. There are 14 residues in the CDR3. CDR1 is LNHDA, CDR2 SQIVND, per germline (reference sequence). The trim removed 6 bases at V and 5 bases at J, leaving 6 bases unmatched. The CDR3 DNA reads TGTGCCAGTAGCCGGGACAGGGGCCGTTATGGCTACACCTTC. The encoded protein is CASSRDRGRYGYTF.

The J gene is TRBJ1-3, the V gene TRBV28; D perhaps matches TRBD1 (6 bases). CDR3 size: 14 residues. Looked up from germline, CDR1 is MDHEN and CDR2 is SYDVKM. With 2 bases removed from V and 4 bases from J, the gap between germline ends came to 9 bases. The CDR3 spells CASSLAGAGNTIYF. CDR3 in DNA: TGTGCCAGCAGTTTAGCAGGGGCGGGAAACACCATATATTTT.

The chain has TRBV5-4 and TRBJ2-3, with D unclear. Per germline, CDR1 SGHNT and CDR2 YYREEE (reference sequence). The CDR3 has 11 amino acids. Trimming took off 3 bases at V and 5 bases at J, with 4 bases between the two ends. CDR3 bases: TGTGCCAGCAGCTCTAAAGATACGCAGTATTTT. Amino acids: CASSSKDTQYF.

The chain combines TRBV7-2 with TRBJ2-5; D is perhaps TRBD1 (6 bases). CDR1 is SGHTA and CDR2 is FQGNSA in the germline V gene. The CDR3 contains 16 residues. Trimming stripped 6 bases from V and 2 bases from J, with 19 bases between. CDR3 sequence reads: CASRLTPGHPQETQYF. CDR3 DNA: TGTGCCAGCAGACTAACCCCGGGACACCCTCAAGAGACCCAGTACTTC.

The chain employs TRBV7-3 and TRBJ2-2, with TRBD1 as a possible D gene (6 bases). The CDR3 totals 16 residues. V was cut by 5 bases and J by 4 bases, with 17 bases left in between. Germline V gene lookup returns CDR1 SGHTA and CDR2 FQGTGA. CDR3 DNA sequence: TGTGCCAGCAGCCTATTGGGGGACACAATCACCGGGGAGCTGTTTTTT. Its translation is CASSLLGDTITGELFF.

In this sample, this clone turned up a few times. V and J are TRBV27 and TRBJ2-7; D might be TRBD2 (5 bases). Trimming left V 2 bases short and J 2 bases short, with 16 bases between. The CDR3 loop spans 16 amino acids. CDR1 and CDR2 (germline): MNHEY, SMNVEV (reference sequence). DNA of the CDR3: TGTGCCAGCAGTTTAAGAGAACCGGGGAGAACCTACGAGCAGTACTTC. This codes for CASSLREPGRTYEQYF.

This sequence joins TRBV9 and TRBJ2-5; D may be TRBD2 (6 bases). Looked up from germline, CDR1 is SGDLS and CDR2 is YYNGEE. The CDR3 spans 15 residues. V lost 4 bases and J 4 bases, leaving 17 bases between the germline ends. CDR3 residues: CASSLDQGLTETQYF. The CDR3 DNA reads TGTGCCAGCAGCCTGGACCAGGGACTGACAGAGACCCAGTACTTC.

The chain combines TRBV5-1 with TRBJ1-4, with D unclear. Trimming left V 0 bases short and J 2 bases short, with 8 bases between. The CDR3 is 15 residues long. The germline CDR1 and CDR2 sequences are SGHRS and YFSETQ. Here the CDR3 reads CASSLGHLTNEKLFF. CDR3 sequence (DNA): TGCGCCAGCAGCTTGGGACACCTCACTAATGAAAAACTGTTTTTT.

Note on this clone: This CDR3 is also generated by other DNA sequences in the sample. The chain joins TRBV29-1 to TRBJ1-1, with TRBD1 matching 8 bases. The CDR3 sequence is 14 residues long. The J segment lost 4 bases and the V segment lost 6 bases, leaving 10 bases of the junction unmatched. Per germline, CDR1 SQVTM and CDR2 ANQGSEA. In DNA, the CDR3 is TGCAGCGTCGCCCAGGGGGCGCGAGGCACTGAAGCTTTCTTT. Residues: CSVAQGARGTEAFF.

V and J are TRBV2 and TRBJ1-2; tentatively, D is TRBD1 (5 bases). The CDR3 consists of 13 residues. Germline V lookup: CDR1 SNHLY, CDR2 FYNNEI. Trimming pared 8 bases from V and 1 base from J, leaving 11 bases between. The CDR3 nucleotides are TGTGCCAGCCACCTACAGGTTAACTATGGCTACACCTTC. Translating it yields CASHLQVNYGYTF.

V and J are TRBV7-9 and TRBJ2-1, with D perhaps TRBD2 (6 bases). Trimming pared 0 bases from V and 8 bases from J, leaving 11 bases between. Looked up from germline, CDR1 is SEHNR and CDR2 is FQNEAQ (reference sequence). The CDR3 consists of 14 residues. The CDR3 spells CASSLAYGGDEQFF. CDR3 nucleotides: TGTGCCAGCAGCTTAGCGTATGGAGGGGATGAGCAGTTCTTC. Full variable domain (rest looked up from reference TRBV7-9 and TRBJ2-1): DTGVSQNPRHKITKRGQNVTFRCDPISEHNRLYWYRQTLGQGPEFLTYFQNEAQLEKSRLLSDRFSAERPKGSFSTLEIQRTEQGDSAMYLCASSLAYGGDEQFFGPGTRLTVL.

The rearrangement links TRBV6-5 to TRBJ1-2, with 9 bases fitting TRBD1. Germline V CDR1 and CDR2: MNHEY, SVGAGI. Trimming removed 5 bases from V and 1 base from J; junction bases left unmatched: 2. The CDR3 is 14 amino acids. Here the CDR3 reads CASSQTGGNYGYTF. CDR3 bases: TGTGCCAGCAGTCAGACAGGGGGTAACTATGGCTACACCTTC.

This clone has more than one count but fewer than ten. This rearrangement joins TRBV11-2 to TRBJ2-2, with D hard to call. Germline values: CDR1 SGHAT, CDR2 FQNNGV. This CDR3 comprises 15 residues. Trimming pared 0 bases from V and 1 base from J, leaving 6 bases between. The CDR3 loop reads CASSLDRRNTGELFF. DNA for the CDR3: TGTGCCAGCAGCTTAGATCGCAGGAACACCGGGGAGCTGTTTTTT. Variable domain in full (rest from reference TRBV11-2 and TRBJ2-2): EAGVAQSPRYKIIEKRQSVAFWCNPISGHATLYWYQQILGQGPKLLIQFQNNGVVDDSQLPKDRFSAERLKGVDSTLKIQPAKLEDSAVYLCASSLDRRNTGELFFGEGSRLTVL.

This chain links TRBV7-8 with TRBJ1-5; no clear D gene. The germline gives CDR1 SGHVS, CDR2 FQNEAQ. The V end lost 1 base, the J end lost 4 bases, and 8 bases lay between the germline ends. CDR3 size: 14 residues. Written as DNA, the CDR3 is TGTGCCAGCAGCTTAGTTGAACGGAATCAGCCCCAGCATTTT. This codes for CASSLVERNQPQHF.

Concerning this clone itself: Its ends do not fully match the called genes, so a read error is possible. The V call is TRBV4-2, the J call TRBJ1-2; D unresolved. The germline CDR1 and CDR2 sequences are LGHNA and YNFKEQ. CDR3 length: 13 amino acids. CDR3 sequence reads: CASSQEVLSVLTF. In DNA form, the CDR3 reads TGTGCCAGCAGCCAAGAAGTCCTCTCGGTCCTTACGTTC.

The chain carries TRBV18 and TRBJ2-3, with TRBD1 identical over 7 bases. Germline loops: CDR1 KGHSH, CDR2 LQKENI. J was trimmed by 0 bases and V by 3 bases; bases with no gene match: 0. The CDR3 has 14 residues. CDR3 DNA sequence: TGTGCCAGCTCACCGGACAGGAGCACAGATACGCAGTATTTT. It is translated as CASSPDRSTDTQYF.

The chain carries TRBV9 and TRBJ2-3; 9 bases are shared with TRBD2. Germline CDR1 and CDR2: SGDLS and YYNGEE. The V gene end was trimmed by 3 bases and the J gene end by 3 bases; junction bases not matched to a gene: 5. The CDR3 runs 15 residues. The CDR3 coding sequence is TGTGCCAGCAGCGGGCTTAGCGGGGGAACAGATACGCAGTATTTT. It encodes CASSGLSGGTDTQYF.

Written as DNA, the CDR3 is TGCAGCGTCACAGGGGGCAAGGCGGGCTCCGAAGCTTTCTTT. Protein sequence: CSVTGGKAGSEAFF. The J gene is TRBJ1-1, the V gene TRBV29-1, with 9 bases fitting TRBD1. The CDR3 is 14 amino acids. The germline CDR1 and CDR2 sequences are SQVTM and ANQGSEA. V gave up 6 bases and J gave up 8 bases; unmatched junction bases: 13.

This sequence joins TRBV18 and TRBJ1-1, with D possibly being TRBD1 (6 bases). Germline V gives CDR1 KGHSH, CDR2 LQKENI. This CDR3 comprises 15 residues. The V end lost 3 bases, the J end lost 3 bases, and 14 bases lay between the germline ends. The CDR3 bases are TGTGCCAGCTCACCTAGCCAACAGGGAGACACTGAAGCTTTCTTT. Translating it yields CASSPSQQGDTEAFF. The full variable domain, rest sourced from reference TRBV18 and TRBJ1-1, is NAGVMQNPRHLVRRRGQEARLRCSPMKGHSHVYWYRQLPEEGLKFMVYLQKENIIDESGMPKERFSAEFPKEGPSILRIQQVVRGDSAAYFCASSPSQQGDTEAFFGQGTRLTVV.

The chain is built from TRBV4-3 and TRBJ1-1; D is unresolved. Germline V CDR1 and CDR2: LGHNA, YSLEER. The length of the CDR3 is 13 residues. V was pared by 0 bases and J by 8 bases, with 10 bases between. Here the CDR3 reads CASSQDTETEAFF. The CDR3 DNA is TGCGCCAGCAGCCAAGATACGGAGACCGAAGCTTTCTTT.

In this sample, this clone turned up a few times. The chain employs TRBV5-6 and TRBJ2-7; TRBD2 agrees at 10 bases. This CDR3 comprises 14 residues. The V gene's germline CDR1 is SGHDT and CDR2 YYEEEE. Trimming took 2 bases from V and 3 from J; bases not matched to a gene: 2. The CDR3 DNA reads TGTGCCAGCAGCTTAGCGGGGGGGTACTACGAGCAGTACTTC. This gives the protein CASSLAGGYYEQYF.

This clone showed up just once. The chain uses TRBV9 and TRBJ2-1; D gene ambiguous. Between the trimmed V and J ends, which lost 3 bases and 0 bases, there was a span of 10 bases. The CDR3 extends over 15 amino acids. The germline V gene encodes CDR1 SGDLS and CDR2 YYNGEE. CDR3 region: CASSGAPSSYNEQFF. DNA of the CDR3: TGTGCCAGCAGCGGAGCCCCGAGCTCCTACAATGAGCAGTTCTTC. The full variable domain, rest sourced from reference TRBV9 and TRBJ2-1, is DSGVTQTPKHLITATGQRVTLRCSPRSGDLSVYWYQQSLDQGLQFLIQYYNGEERAKGNILERFSAQQFPDLHSELNLSSLELGDSALYFCASSGAPSSYNEQFFGPGTRLTVL.

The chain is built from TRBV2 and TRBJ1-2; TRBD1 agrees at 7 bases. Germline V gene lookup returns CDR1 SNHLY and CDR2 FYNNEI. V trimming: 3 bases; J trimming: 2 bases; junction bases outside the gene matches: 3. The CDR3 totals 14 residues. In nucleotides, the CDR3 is TGTGCCAGCAGTGACGTGGGACAGAACTATGGCTACACCTTC. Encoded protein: CASSDVGQNYGYTF.

CDR3 sequence (DNA): TGTGCCAGCAGTCCCCGAGAGGTGAACACCGGGGAGCTGTTTTTT. This sequence encodes CASSPREVNTGELFF. The rearrangement uses TRBV11-3 and TRBJ2-2; D gene unclear. The germline V and J ends were trimmed by 6 bases and 1 base, with 12 bases remaining between them. The germline gives CDR1 SGHNT, CDR2 YENEEA. The CDR3 loop spans 15 amino acids.

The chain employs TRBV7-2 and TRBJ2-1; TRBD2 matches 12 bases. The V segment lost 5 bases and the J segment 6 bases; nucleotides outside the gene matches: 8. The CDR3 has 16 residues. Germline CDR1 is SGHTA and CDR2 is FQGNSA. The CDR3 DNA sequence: TGTGCCAGCAGCGCGTCCCTAGCGGGAGGGGCCAATGAGCAGTTCTTC. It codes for CASSASLAGGANEQFF.

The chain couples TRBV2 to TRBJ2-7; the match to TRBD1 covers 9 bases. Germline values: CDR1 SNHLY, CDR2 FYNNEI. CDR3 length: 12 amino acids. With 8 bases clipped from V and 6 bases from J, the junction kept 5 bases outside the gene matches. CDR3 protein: CASGTGTSEQYF. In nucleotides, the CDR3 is TGTGCCAGCGGGACAGGGACATCCGAGCAGTACTTC.

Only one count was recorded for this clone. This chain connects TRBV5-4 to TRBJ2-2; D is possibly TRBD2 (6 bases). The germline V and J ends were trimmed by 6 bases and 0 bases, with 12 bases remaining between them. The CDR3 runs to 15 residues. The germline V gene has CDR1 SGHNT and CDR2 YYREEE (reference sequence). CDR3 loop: CASTPGGANTGELFF. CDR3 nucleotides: TGTGCCAGCACCCCCGGGGGAGCGAACACCGGGGAGCTGTTTTTT.

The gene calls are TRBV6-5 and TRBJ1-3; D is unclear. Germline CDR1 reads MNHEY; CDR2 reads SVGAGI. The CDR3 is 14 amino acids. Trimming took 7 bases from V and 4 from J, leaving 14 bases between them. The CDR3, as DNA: TGTGCCAGCATCGGTCCCTTTCCGGGAAACACCATATATTTT. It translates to CASIGPFPGNTIYF.